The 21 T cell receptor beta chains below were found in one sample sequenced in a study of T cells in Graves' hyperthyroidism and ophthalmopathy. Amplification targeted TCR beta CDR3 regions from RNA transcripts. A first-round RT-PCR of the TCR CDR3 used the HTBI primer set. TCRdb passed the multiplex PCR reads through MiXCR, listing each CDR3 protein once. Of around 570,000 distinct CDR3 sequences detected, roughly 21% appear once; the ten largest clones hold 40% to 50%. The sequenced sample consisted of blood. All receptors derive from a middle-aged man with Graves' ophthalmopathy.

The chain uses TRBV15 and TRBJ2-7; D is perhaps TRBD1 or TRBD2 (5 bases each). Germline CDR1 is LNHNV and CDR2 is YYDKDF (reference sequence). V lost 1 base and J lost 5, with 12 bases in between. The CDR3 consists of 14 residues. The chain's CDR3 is CATSRAGGANEQYF. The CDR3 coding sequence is TGTGCCACCAGCAGAGCTGGGGGTGCCAACGAGCAGTACTTC.

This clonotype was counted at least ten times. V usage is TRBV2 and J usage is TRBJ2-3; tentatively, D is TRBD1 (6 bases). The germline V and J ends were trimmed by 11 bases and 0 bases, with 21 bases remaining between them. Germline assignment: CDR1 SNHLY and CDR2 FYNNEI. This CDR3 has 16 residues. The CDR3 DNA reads TGTGCCGGCACCCTCTCAGGGGTTGGGAGCACAGATACGCAGTATTTT. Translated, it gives CAGTLSGVGSTDTQYF.

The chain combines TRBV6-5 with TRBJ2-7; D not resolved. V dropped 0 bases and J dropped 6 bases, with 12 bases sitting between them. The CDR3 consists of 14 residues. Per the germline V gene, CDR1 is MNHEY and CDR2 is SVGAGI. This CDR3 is CASSYSIGRPEQYF. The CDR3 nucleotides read TGTGCCAGCAGTTACTCGATAGGTCGCCCCGAGCAGTACTTC.

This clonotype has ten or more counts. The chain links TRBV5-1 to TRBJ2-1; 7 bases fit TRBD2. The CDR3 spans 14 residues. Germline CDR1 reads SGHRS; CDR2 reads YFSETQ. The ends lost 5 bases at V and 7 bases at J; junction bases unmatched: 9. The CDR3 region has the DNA TGCGCCAGCAGTTCCGGCGGGAGCCAGAATGAGCAGTTCTTC. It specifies CASSSGGSQNEQFF.

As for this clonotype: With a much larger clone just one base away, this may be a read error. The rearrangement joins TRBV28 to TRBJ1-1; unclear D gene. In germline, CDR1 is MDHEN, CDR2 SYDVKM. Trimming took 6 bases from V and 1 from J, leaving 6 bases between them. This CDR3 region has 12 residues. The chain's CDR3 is CASSQPNTEAFF. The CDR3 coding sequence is TGTGCCAGCAGCCAACCGAACACTGAAGCTTTCTTT.

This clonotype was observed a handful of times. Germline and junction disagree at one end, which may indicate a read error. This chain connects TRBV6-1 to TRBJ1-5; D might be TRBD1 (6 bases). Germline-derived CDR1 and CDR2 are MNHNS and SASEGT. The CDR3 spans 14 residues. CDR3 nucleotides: TGTGCCAGCACTGAACAGGGACGGTTTCAGCCCCAGCATTTT. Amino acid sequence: CASTEQGRFQPQHF.

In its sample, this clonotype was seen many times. CDR3 amino acids: CASNIQGRQGSTEAFF. The CDR3 nucleotides read TGTGCCAGCAACATCCAGGGGAGGCAGGGTAGCACTGAAGCTTTCTTT. This chain links TRBV28 with TRBJ1-1, with D possibly TRBD1 on 6 matching bases. From germline, CDR1 is MDHEN and CDR2 SYDVKM. The CDR3 has 16 residues. V was cut by 7 bases and J by 4 bases, with 22 bases left in between.

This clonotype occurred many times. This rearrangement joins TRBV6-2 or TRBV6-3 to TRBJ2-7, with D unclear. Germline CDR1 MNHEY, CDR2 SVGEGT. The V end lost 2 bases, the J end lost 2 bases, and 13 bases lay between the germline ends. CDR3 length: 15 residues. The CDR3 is CASSYGLALPYEQYF. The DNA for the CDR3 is TGTGCCAGCAGTTACGGATTAGCCCTCCCCTACGAGCAGTACTTC.

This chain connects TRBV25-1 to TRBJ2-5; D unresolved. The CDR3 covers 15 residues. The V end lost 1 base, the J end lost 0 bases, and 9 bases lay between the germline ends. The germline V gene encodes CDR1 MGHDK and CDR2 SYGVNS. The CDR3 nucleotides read TGTGCCAGCAGTGAATTGGTGGGATACCAAGAGACCCAGTACTTC. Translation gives CASSELVGYQETQYF.

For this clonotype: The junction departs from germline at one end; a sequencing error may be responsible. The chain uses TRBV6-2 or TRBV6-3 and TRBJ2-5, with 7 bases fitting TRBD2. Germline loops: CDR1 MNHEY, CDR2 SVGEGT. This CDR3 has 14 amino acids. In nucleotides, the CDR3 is TGTGCCAGCAGTGGGGGGGGGGGAGCGGGGACCCGGTACTTC. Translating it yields CASSGGGGAGTRYF.

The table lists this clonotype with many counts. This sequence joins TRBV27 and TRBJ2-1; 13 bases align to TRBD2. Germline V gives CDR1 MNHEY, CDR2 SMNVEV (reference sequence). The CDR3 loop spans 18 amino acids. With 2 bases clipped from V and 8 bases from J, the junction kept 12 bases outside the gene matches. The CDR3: CASSLRGLAGAGGDEQFF. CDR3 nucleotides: TGTGCCAGCAGTTTACGTGGACTAGCGGGAGCCGGCGGGGATGAGCAGTTCTTC.

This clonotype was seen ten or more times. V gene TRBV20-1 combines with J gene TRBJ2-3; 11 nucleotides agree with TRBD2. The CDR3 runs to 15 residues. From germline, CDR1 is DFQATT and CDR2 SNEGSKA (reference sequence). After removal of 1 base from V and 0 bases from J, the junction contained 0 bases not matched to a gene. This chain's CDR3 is CSARGLAGSTDTQYF. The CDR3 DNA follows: TGCAGTGCTAGAGGACTAGCGGGGAGCACAGATACGCAGTATTTT.

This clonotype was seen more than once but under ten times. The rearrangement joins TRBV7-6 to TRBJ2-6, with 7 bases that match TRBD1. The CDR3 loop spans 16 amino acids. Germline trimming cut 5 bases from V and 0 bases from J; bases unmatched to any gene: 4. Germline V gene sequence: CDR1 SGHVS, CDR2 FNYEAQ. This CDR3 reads CASSATGSSGANVLTF. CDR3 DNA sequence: TGTGCCAGCAGCGCGACAGGGAGCTCTGGGGCCAACGTCCTGACTTTC.

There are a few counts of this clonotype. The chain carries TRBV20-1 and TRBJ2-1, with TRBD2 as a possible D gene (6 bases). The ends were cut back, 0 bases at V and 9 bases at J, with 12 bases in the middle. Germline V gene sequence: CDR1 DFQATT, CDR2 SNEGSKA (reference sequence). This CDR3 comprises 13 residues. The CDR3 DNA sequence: TGCAGTGCTAGAGATGACGATAGCGGTGAGCAGTTCTTC. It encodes CSARDDDSGEQFF.

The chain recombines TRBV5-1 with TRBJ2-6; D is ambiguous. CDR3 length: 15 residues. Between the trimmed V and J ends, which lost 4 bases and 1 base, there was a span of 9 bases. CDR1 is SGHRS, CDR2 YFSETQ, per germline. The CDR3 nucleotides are TGCGCCAGCAGCGACCACGGATCTGGGGCCAACGTCCTGACTTTC. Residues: CASSDHGSGANVLTF.

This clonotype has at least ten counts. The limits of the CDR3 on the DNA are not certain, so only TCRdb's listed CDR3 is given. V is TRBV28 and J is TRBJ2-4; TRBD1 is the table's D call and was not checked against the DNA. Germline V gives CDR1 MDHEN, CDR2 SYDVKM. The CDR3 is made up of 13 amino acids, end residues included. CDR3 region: CASSFGEGDIQYF.

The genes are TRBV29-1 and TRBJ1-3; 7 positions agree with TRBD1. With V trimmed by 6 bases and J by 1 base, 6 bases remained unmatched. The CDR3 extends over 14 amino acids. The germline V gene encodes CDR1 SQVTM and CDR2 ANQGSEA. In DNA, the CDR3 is TGCAGCGTGGGCCTGGGACAGTCTGGAAACACCATATATTTT. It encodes CSVGLGQSGNTIYF. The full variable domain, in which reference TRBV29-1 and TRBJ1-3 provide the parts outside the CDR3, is SAVISQKPSRDICQRGTSLTIQCQVDSQVTMMFWYRQQPGQSLTLIATANQGSEATYESGFVIDKFPISRPNLTFSTLTVSNMSPEDSSIYLCSVGLGQSGNTIYFGEGSWLTVV.

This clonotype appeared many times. CDR3 DNA sequence: TGTGCCAGCAGCCAAAGTTCTGGGAGGTCCTATGGCTACACCTTC. This codes for CASSQSSGRSYGYTF. V is TRBV3-1 and J is TRBJ1-2; D remains ambiguous. Germline-derived CDR1 and CDR2 are LGHDT and YNNKEL (reference sequence). V shed 2 bases and J shed 4 bases, with 14 bases lying between them. This CDR3 contains 15 residues. Together with reference TRBV3-1 and TRBJ1-2, the CDR3 gives the full variable domain: DTAVSQTPKYLVTQMGNDKSIKCEQNLGHDTMYWYKQDSKKFLKIMFSYNNKELIINETVPNRFSPKSPDKAHLNLHINSLELGDSAVYFCASSQSSGRSYGYTFGSGTRLTVV.

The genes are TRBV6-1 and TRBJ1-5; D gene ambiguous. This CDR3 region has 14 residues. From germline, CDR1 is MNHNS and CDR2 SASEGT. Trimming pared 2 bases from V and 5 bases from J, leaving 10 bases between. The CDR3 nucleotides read TGTGCCAGCAGTGAATTGAGGAGGGATCAGCCCCAGCATTTT. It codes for CASSELRRDQPQHF.

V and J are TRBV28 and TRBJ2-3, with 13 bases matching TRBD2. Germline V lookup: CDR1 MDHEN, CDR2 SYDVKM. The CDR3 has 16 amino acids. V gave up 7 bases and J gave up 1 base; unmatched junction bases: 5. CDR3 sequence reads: CASTKGLAGRTDTQYF. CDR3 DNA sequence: TGTGCCAGCACCAAGGGACTAGCGGGACGCACAGATACGCAGTATTTT.

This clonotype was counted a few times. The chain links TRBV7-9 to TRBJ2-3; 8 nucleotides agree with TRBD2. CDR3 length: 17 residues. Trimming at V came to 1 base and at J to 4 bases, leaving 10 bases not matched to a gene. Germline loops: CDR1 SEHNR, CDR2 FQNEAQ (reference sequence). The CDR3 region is CASSLDSRGGGADTQYF. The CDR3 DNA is TGTGCCAGCAGCTTAGACTCACGGGGGGGCGGAGCAGATACGCAGTATTTT.